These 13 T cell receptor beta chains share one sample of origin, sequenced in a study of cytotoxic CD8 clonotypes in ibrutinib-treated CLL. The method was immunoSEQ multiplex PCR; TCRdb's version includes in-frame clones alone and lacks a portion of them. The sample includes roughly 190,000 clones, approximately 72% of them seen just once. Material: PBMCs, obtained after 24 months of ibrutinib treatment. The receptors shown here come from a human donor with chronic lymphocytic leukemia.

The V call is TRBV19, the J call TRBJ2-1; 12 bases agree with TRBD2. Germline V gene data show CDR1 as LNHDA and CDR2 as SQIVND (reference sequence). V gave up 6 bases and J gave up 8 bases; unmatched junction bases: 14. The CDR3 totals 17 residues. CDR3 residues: CASSKPRLAGEADEQFF. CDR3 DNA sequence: TGTGCCAGTAGCAAACCTCGACTAGCGGGAGAAGCGGATGAGCAGTTCTTC.

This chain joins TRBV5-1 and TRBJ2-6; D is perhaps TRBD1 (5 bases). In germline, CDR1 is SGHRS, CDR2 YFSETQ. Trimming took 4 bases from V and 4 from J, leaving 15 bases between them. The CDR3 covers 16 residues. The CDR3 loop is CASSPTVIVGANVLTF. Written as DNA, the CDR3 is TGCGCCAGCAGCCCGACAGTTATAGTCGGGGCCAACGTCCTGACTTTC.

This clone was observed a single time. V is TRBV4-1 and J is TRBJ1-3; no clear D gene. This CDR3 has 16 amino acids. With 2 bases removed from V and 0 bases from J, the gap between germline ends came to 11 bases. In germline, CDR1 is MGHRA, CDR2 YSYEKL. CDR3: CASSQPGRSSGNTIYF. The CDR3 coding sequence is TGCGCCAGCAGCCAACCAGGACGAAGCTCTGGAAACACCATATATTTT.

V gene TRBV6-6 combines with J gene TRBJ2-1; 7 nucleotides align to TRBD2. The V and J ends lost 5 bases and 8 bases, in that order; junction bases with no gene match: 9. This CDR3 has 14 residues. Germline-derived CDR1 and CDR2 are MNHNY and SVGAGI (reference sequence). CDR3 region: CASSDSGVGDEQFF. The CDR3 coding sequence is TGTGCCAGCAGTGACAGCGGGGTGGGCGATGAGCAGTTCTTC.

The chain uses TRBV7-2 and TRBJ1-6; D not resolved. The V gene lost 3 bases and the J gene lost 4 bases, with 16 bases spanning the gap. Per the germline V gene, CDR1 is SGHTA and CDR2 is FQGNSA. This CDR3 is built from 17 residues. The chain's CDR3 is CASSFLYRTNYNSPLHF. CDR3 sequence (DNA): TGTGCCAGCAGCTTTTTATACCGGACGAATTATAATTCACCCCTCCACTTT.

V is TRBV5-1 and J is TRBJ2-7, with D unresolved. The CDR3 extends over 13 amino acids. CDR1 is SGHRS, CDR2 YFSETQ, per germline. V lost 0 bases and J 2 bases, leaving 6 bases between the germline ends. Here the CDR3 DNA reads TGCGCCAGCAGCTTGGGGCCCACCTACGAGCAGTACTTC. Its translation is CASSLGPTYEQYF.

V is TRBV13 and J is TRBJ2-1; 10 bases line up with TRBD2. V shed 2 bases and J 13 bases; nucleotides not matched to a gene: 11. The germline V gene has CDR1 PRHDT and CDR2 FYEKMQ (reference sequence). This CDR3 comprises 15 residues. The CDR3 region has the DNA TGTGCCAGCAGCTTATCCTTCGTCCCTAGCGGGAGCCAGTTCTTC. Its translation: CASSLSFVPSGSQFF.

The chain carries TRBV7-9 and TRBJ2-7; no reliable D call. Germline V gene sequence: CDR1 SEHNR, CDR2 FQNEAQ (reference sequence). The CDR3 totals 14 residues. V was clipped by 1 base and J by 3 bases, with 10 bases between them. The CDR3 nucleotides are TGTGCCAGCAGCTTAGTTGCAACAGACTACGAGCAGTACTTC. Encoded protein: CASSLVATDYEQYF. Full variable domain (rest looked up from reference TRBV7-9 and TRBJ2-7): DTGVSQNPRHKITKRGQNVTFRCDPISEHNRLYWYRQTLGQGPEFLTYFQNEAQLEKSRLLSDRFSAERPKGSFSTLEIQRTEQGDSAMYLCASSLVATDYEQYFGPGTRLTVT.

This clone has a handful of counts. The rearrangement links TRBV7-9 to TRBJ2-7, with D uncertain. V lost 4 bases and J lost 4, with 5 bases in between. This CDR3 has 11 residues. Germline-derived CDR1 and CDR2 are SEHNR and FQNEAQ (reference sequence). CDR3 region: CASSYAYEQYF. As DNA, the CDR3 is TGTGCCAGCAGCTACGCTTACGAGCAGTACTTC.

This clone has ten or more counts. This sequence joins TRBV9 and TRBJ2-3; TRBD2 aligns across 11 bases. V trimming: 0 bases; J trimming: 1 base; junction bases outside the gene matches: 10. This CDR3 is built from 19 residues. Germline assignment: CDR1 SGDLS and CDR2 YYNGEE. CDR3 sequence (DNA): TGTGCCAGCAGCGTAGGGCTAGCGGGAGGAGGTTGGGGCACAGATACGCAGTATTTT. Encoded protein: CASSVGLAGGGWGTDTQYF. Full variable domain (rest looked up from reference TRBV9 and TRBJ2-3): DSGVTQTPKHLITATGQRVTLRCSPRSGDLSVYWYQQSLDQGLQFLIQYYNGEERAKGNILERFSAQQFPDLHSELNLSSLELGDSALYFCASSVGLAGGGWGTDTQYFGPGTRLTVL.

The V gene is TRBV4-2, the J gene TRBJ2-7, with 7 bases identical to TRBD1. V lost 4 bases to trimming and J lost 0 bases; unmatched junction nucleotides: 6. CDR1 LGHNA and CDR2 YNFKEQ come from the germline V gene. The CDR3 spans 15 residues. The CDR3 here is CASSLRQGPSYEQYF. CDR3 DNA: TGTGCCAGCAGCCTTAGACAGGGCCCCTCCTACGAGCAGTACTTC.

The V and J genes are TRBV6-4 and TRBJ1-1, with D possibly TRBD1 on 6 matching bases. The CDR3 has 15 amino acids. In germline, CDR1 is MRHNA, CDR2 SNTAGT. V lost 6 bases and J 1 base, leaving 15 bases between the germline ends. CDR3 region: CASSRTLQGNTEAFF. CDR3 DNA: TGTGCCAGCAGCCGAACCCTACAGGGGAACACTGAAGCTTTCTTT.

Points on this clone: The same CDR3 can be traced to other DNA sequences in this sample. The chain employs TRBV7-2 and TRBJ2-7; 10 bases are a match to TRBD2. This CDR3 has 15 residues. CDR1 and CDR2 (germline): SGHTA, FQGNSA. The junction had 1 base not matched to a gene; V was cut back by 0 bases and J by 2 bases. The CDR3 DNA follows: TGTGCCAGCAGCTTAGCGCTAGCGGGAGCCTACGAGCAGTACTTC. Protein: CASSLALAGAYEQYF. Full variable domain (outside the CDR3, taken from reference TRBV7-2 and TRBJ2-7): GAGVSQSPSNKVTEKGKDVELRCDPISGHTALYWYRQSLGQGLEFLIYFQGNSAPDKSGLPSDRFSAERTGGSVSTLTIQRTQQEDSAVYLCASSLALAGAYEQYFGPGTRLTVT.